This TCR beta chain was observed in a study of early T cells in non-severe SARS-CoV-2 infection. TCRdb ran MiXCR on the 5' RACE reads and lists one entry per CDR3 protein. This sample has more than 90,000 distinct CDR3 sequences, with under 15% found just once. The germline gives CDR1 MNHEY, CDR2 SMNVEV (reference sequence). This CDR3 comprises 15 residues. Trimming cost V 2 bases and J 9 bases, with 17 bases left between them. This clonotype was picked up many times. This clonotype was obtained from an adult who was a healthcare worker with PCR-confirmed SARS-CoV-2 infection or an uninfected control (not recorded which). J is TRBJ2-1 and V is TRBV27; TRBD2 might be the D (6 bases). Sequenced input: whole blood. The DNA of the CDR3 is TGTGCCAGCAGTTTAAATGAACTAGCTGGCAGTGAGCAGTTCTTC. It is translated as CASSLNELAGSEQFF.